A selection of T cell receptor beta chains follows, all from one sample in a study of blood T cell repertoires in COVID-19. Here immunoSEQ multiplex PCR was the method, and the copy in TCRdb shows in-frame clones only, minus some. The sample carries under 110,000 clones, more than 75% recorded once. Material for sequencing was peripheral blood. Receptor source: a woman in her 30s with acute or convalescent COVID-19. Each CDR3 is given with its conserved first and last residue. The D gene is left open where the match is weak. Only part of the rows carry a size: once, few, many, or a class if the clone is expanded.

J,V,size,D,DNA,CDR3
TRBJ2-3,TRBV9,NA,TRBD2,TGTGCCAGCAGCGTACGTGCGGGGGATGAGGGCACAGATACGCAGTATTTT,CASSVRAGDEGTDTQYF
TRBJ1-1,TRBV18,NA,NA,TGTGCCAGCTTGGACAACATGAACACTGAAGCTTTCTTT,CASLDNMNTEAFF
TRBJ1-1,TRBV7-2,NA,NA,TGTGCCAGCAGCTTAGCCCCGGGGATTAACACTGAAGCTTTCTTT,CASSLAPGINTEAFF
TRBJ1-2,TRBV5-6,NA,TRBD1,TGTGCCGGGTCGACAGGGGAGCGCTATGGCTACACCTTC,CAGSTGERYGYTF
TRBJ1-6,TRBV7-3,NA,NA,TGTGCCAGCCGCGAAGGGGGATCCTATAATTCACCCCTCCACTTT,CASREGGSYNSPLHF
TRBJ1-5,TRBV11-2,NA,NA,TGTGCCAGCAGCTTAGGCAGGATGGGCAATCAGCCCCAGCATTTT,CASSLGRMGNQPQHF
TRBJ2-7,TRBV3-1/TRBV3-2,NA,NA,TGTGCCAGCGAGGGGGACCACTACGAGCAGTACTTC,CASEGDHYEQYF
TRBJ2-7,TRBV28,NA,TRBD2,TGTGCCAGCAGTCCATGGACTAGCGGTGCCTACGAGCAGTACTTC,CASSPWTSGAYEQYF
TRBJ2-1,TRBV7-6,NA,TRBD1,TGTGCCAGCAGCTTAGGGTACGGGACAGGGTCCTACAATGAGCAGTTCTTC,CASSLGYGTGSYNEQFF
TRBJ2-7,TRBV11-2,once,NA,TGTGCCAGCAGCTTTAGAGCTGCCTACGAGCAGTACTTC,CASSFRAAYEQYF
TRBJ2-2,TRBV10-3,once,TRBD1,TGTGCCACCCGACAGGGGGCGGACACCGGGGAGCTGTTTTTT,CATRQGADTGELFF
TRBJ2-2,TRBV15,once,TRBD1,TGTGCCACCAGCAGATATGACAGGGGCCCCACCGGGGAGCTGTTTTTT,CATSRYDRGPTGELFF
TRBJ1-2,TRBV7-3,NA,TRBD1,TGTGCCAGCAGCGAGGGGGCGGGTGGCTACACCTTC,CASSEGAGGYTF
TRBJ1-2,TRBV24-1,few,NA,TGTGCCACCAGTAGAGAGGGTGGAAGCTACACCTTC,CATSREGGSYTF
TRBJ2-3,TRBV20-1,NA,NA,TGCAGTGCTAGTAAAGTGACTGGGGATACGCAGTATTTT,CSASKVTGDTQYF
TRBJ1-1,TRBV11-2,NA,NA,TGTGCCAGCAGCTTTGGAGGGCACACTGAAGCTTTCTTT,CASSFGGHTEAFF
TRBJ1-3,TRBV29-1,NA,NA,TGCAGCGTTGAAGTAACCGGGGGAAACACCATATATTTT,CSVEVTGGNTIYF
TRBJ1-4,TRBV9,NA,NA,TGTGCCAGCAGCGCGACGGGTACTAATGAAAAACTGTTTTTT,CASSATGTNEKLFF
TRBJ1-2,TRBV24-1,NA,NA,TGTGCCACCAGTGAGTTACAGGGAACCTATGGCTACACCTTC,CATSELQGTYGYTF
TRBJ1-4,TRBV28,NA,TRBD1,TGTGCCAGCAGTCCGACAGGGACAAGGACTAATGAAAAACTGTTTTTT,CASSPTGTRTNEKLFF
TRBJ1-2,TRBV28,NA,TRBD1,TGTGCCAGCAGTGTTGGACAGGTCTATGGCTACACCTTC,CASSVGQVYGYTF
TRBJ1-5,TRBV6-5,once,NA,TGTGCCAGCCGTCCGGACGGGAATAATCAGCCCCAGCATTTT,CASRPDGNNQPQHF
TRBJ2-7,TRBV10-2,NA,NA,TGCGCCAGCAGTGAGGCGGGGTACTACGAGCAGTACTTC,CASSEAGYYEQYF
TRBJ2-1,TRBV12-3/TRBV12-4,NA,TRBD1,TGTGCCAGCAGTCCCGGGACAGGGACTGAGCAGTTCTTC,CASSPGTGTEQFF
TRBJ2-4,TRBV6-4,NA,TRBD1,TGTGCCAGCAGGCAGGGGGAGACAGGGATTGATTTAGCCAAAAACATTCAGTACTTC,CASRQGETGIDLAKNIQYF
TRBJ2-1,TRBV5-1,NA,TRBD2,TGCGCCAGCAGCTCACTAGCGGGGGGGAGCTCCTACAATGAGCAGTTCTTC,CASSSLAGGSSYNEQFF
TRBJ1-1,TRBV18,NA,TRBD1,TGTGCCAGCTCGTCAGGACAGGGGGCGACTGAAGCTTTCTTT,CASSSGQGATEAFF
TRBJ2-5,TRBV27,NA,TRBD1,TGTGCCAGCAGTCATCCGGGACAGGGGGTCTCAGCCCAGTACTTC,CASSHPGQGVSAQYF
TRBJ2-3,TRBV18,NA,TRBD2,TGTGCCAGCTCATCCAGCGGGGGGGCCTTCGATACGCAGTATTTT,CASSSSGGAFDTQYF
TRBJ2-3,TRBV28,NA,TRBD2,TGTGCCAGCATCCGGGGGGGAGCAGATACGCAGTATTTT,CASIRGGADTQYF
TRBJ1-2,TRBV10-2,NA,NA,TGCGCCAGCAGTGAGTCGAACGGAGTCGGCTACCATGGCTACACCTTC,CASSESNGVGYHGYTF
TRBJ1-6,TRBV7-3,NA,TRBD1,TGTGCCAGCAGCTTAAGGGGACAGGGAAATTCACCCCTCCACTTT,CASSLRGQGNSPLHF
TRBJ2-3,TRBV28,NA,NA,TGTGCCAGCAGTTCTGACCGGTCACACCCGGGTACGCAGTATTTT,CASSSDRSHPGTQYF
TRBJ2-3,TRBV7-9,NA,NA,TGTGCCAGCAGCTTCACAATAGATACGCAGTATTTT,CASSFTIDTQYF
TRBJ2-7,TRBV4-1,NA,NA,TGCGCCAGCAGCCAAGAATGGGACACCCACGAGCAGTACTTC,CASSQEWDTHEQYF